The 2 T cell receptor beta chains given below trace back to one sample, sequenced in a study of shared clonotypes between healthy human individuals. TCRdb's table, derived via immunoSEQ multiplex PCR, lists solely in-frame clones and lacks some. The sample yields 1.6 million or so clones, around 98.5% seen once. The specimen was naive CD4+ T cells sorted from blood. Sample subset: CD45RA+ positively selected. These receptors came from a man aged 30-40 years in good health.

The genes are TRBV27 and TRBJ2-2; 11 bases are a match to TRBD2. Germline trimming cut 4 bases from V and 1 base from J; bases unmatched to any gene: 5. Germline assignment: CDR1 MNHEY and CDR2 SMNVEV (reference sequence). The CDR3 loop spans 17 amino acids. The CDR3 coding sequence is TGTGCCAGCAGTTACCACGGACTAGCGGGGAACACCGGGGAGCTGTTTTTT. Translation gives CASSYHGLAGNTGELFF.

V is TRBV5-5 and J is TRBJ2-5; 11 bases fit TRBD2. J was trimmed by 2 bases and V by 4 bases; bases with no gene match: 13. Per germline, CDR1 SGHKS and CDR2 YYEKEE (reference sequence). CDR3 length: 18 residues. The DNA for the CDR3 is TGTGCCAGCAGCGTCCCCTCGGAGACTAGCGGGAATCAAGAGACCCAGTACTTC. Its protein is CASSVPSETSGNQETQYF.